This TCR beta chain derives from a study of blood T cells in healthy people across ages. The authors ran a second PCR of 7 to 11 cycles using a sample-barcoded 5' primer and a J-beta primer mix. MiXCR was run by TCRdb on the 5' RACE reads, yielding one entry per CDR3 protein. The sample includes 500,000 to 650,000 distinct CDR3 sequences, about 26% seen only once; the top ten take approximately 3.7%. To note about this clonotype: A junction boundary mismatches the germline segment, possibly from a read error.

The germline V gene has CDR1 DFQATT and CDR2 SNEGSKA (reference sequence). This CDR3 has 14 residues. The same sample was also used in a study of T cells of mothers and their children. Per that paper: Detection of persistent microchimeric T cell clones did not occur.

The sample comprised blood. The gene calls are TRBV20-1 and TRBJ2-7; D possibly corresponds to TRBD1 (6 bases). This receptor was taken from a boy aged 2-9 years in good health. For the CDR3, the DNA is TGCAGTGCTGGAGATGCAGGGGTATCCTACGAGCAGTACTTC. Its translation: CSAGDAGVSYEQYF.